The TCR beta chain described here comes from a study of T cells in Graves' hyperthyroidism and ophthalmopathy. Findings and caveats of the study: Blood also contained most expanded thyroid clonotypes above 0.001.

There are 15 residues in the CDR3. CDR1 and CDR2 from the germline V gene are SSHAT and FNYEAQ (reference sequence). For Graves' hyperthyroidism to be stable, ophthalmopathy could not progress within 18 months. Clinical symptoms, serum thyroxine, TRAb, thyroid ultrasound and orbital computed tomography informed diagnoses. A roughly 10 ml volume of fresh peripheral blood provided the PBMCs. Regions amplified from RNA transcripts were the TCR beta CDR3 regions. Primed by the HTBI set, a first-round RT-PCR was run on the TCR CDR3. Each CDR3 protein gets one entry after TCRdb re-called the multiplex PCR reads with MiXCR. The repertoire holds about 560,000 distinct CDR3 sequences, with more than 15% as singletons. This clonotype appeared many times. The target antigen is unknown. The junction departs from germline at one end; a sequencing error may be responsible.

The material sequenced was blood. The source is a woman aged 25 to 39 with Graves' hyperthyroidism. The rearrangement uses TRBV7-7 and TRBJ2-2; weak D call: TRBD1 (5 bases). CDR3 nucleotide sequence: TGTGCTAGCAGCTCCCTCCAGGGATCAGCCGGGGAGCTGTTTTTT. Its protein is CASSSLQGSAGELFF.